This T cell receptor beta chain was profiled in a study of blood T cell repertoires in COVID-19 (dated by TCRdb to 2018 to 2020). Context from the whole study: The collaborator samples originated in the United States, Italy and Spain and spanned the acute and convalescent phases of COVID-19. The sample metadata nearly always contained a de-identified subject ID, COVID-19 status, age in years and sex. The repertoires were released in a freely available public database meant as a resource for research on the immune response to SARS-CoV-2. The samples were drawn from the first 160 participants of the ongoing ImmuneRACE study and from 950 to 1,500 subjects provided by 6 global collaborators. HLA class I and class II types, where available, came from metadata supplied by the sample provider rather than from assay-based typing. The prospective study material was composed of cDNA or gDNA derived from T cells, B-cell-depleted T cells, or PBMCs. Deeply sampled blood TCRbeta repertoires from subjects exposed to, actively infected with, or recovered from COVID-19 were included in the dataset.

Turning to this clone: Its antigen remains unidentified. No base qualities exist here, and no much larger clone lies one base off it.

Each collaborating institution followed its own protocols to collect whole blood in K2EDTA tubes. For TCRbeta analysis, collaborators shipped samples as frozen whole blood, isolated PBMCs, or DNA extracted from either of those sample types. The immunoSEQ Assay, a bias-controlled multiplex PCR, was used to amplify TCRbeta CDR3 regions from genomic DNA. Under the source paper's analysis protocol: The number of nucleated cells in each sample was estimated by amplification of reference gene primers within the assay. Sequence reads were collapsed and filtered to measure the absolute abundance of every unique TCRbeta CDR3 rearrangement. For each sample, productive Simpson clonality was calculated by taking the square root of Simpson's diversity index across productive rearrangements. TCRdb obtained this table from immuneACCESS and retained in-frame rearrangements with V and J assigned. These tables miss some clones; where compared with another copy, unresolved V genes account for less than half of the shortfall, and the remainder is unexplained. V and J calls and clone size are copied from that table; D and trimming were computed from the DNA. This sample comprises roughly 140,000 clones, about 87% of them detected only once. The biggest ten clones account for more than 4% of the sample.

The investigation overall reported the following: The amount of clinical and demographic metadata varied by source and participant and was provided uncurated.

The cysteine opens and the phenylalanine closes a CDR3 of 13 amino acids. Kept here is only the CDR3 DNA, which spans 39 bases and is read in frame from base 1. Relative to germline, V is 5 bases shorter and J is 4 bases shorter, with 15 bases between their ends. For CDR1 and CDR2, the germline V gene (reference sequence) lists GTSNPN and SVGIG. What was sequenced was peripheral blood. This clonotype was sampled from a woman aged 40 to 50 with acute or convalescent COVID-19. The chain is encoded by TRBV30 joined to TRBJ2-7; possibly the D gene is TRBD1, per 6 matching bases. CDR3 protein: CAWDPSGTYEQYF. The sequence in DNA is TGTGCCTGGGATCCGAGTGGGACATACGAGCAGTACTTC.